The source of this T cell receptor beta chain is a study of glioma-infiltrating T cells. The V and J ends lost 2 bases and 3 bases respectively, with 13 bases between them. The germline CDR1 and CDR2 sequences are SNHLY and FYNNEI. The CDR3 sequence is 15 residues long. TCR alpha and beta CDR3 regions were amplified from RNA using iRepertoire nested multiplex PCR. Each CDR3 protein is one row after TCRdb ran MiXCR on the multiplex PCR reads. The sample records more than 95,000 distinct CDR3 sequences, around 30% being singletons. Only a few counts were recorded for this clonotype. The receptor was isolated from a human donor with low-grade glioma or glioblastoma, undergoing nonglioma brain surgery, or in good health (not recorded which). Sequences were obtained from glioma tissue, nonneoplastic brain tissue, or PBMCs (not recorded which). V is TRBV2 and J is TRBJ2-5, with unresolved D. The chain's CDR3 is CASSELRTRKETQYF. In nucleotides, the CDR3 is TGTGCCAGCAGTGAATTAAGGACGAGAAAAGAGACCCAGTACTTC.